These T cell receptor beta chains were read from a single sample in a study of lymphopenia after photon versus proton radiotherapy. Generated by immunoSEQ multiplex PCR, the TCRdb table keeps only in-frame clones and is missing some. The repertoire holds 55,000 to 85,000 clones, with around 92% as singletons. The material sequenced was peripheral blood, taken from a patient treated with photon-based radiotherapy. The receptors were sampled from a woman aged 40 to 50 with cholangiocarcinoma. Both conserved end residues are part of each CDR3. D genes are given only for firm matches. Rows may omit the clone size; those that give it use once, few, many or a size class.

len	v_gene	abundance	j_gene	d_gene	CDR3nt	CDR3aa
14	TRBV6-5	.	TRBJ2-5	.	TGTGCCAGCAGTTACGCACAGGGCTATGAGACCCAGTACTTC	CASSYAQGYETQYF
14	TRBV9	.	TRBJ2-7	.	TGTGCCAGCAGCGTAGAAGACAACTCCTACGAGCAGTACTTC	CASSVEDNSYEQYF
15	TRBV7-9	once	TRBJ1-5	TRBD1	TGTGCCAGCAGCTCCGGACAGGTGGGCAATCAGCCCCAGCATTTT	CASSSGQVGNQPQHF
15	TRBV30	.	TRBJ2-3	.	TGTGCCTGGAGTACCCCCAGCGGCAGCACAGATACGCAGTATTTT	CAWSTPSGSTDTQYF
15	TRBV7-2	.	TRBJ2-1	TRBD2	TGTGCCAGCAGCTTCTCTAGCGGGAGGAACAATGAGCAGTTCTTC	CASSFSSGRNNEQFF
15	TRBV28	few	TRBJ2-7	TRBD2	TGTGCCAGCAGGCCACCGGGACTAGCGCTCTACGAGCAGTACTTC	CASRPPGLALYEQYF
15	TRBV6-1	.	TRBJ2-1	TRBD2	TGTGCCAGCAGTAAGCCTACTAGCGGTTTCAATGAGCAGTTCTTC	CASSKPTSGFNEQFF
19	TRBV30	.	TRBJ1-2	.	TGTGCCTGGAGACTCGGAATGAGCCCCCATAATCCGTACCCCTATGGCTACACCTTC	CAWRLGMSPHNPYPYGYTF
16	TRBV6-8	.	TRBJ2-1	TRBD2	TGTGCCAGCAGTGCCGTGACTAGCGGGATCGTAGATGAGCAGTTCTTC	CASSAVTSGIVDEQFF
15	TRBV5-8	.	TRBJ2-3	.	TGTGCCAGCAGCCCCCGGGACTGGAACACAGATACGCAGTATTTT	CASSPRDWNTDTQYF
15	TRBV19	.	TRBJ2-7	.	TGTGCCAGTAGTGCCCAAACAGGGCTCCCCTACGAGCAGTACTTC	CASSAQTGLPYEQYF
13	TRBV5-4	.	TRBJ2-3	.	TGTGCCTCCAGGCGGGGCGGCGGGCATACGCAGTATTTT	CASRRGGGHTQYF
15	TRBV4-3	.	TRBJ2-1	TRBD2	TGCGCCAGCAGCCCCCCTAGCGGCCCCTACAATGAGCAGTTCTTC	CASSPPSGPYNEQFF
15	TRBV6-6	.	TRBJ1-3	.	TGTGCCAGCAGTTCGACAGCGATCTCTGGAAACACCATATATTTT	CASSSTAISGNTIYF
14	TRBV7-2	.	TRBJ1-5	.	TGTGCCAGCAGCTCCCCGGGGAGCAATCAGCCCCAGCATTTT	CASSSPGSNQPQHF
11	TRBV28	.	TRBJ1-4	.	TGTGCCAGCAGTGAGAATGAAAAACTGTTTTTT	CASSENEKLFF
14	TRBV7-8	.	TRBJ2-7	TRBD1	TGTGCCAGCAGCTTGCAAGGGACAGCGTACGAGCAGTACTTC	CASSLQGTAYEQYF
19	TRBV11-3	few	TRBJ1-2	TRBD1	TGTGCCAGCAGCTTAGATCTGCTCGACAGGGGGACAAGACACTATGGCTACACCTTC	CASSLDLLDRGTRHYGYTF
15	TRBV28	.	TRBJ2-2	TRBD1	TGTGCCAGCAGGTCTCAGGGGGCCGGGACCGGGGAGCTGTTTTTT	CASRSQGAGTGELFF
14	TRBV28	.	TRBJ1-3	.	TGTGCCAGCAGTTTAGAGACAGTGGGAAACACCATATATTTT	CASSLETVGNTIYF
15	TRBV9	.	TRBJ2-7	TRBD2	TGTGCCAGCAGCCCCGGGCTAGCGGGGATCTACGAGCAGTACTTC	CASSPGLAGIYEQYF
14	TRBV30	once	TRBJ1-2	TRBD1	TGTGCCTGGAGTCCCAACAGGGGTAACAGTGGCTACACCTTC	CAWSPNRGNSGYTF
13	TRBV2	.	TRBJ2-7	.	TGTGCCAGCAGTGAGTTAGTGGCCTACGAGCAGTACTTC	CASSELVAYEQYF
13	TRBV5-1	.	TRBJ1-1	.	TGCGCCAGCAGACAGGAGTCCTACACTGAAGCTTTCTTT	CASRQESYTEAFF
15	TRBV5-1	.	TRBJ1-2	.	TGCGCCAGCAGTCCGGGTCGGACGGGGAATGAAGGCTACACCTTC	CASSPGRTGNEGYTF
13	TRBV6-5	.	TRBJ1-1	.	TGTGCCAGCAAAGGACGGATGAACACTGAAGCTTTCTTT	CASKGRMNTEAFF
15	TRBV5-1	.	TRBJ1-5	.	TGCGCCAGCAGCTTGGCCGGGGGCGTGGATCAGCCCCAGCATTTT	CASSLAGGVDQPQHF
14	TRBV14	.	TRBJ1-3	.	TGTGCCAGCAGCCAAGATGCAGGGTACAACACCATATATTTT	CASSQDAGYNTIYF